This T cell receptor beta chain was identified during a study of tumor-infiltrating lymphocytes in oesophageal squamous cell carcinoma. TCRdb re-derived calls from the PCR reads in MiXCR, one entry per CDR3 protein. The sample records about 14,000 distinct CDR3 sequences, under 60% being singletons. The CDR3 is made up of 15 amino acids. Germline V gene data show CDR1 as SGHTA and CDR2 as FQGNSA. V lost 2 bases and J 0 bases, leaving 9 bases between the germline ends. V and J are TRBV7-2 and TRBJ2-3; D is possibly TRBD2 (5 bases). This clonotype originated in a male donor with esophageal squamous cell carcinoma. The sequencing sample was made of blood. CDR3 DNA: TGTGCCAGCAGCTTAAGTGGGAGTAGCACAGATACGCAGTATTTT. Translation: CASSLSGSSTDTQYF. Combining the CDR3 with reference TRBV7-2 and TRBJ2-3 gives the whole variable domain GAGVSQSPSNKVTEKGKDVELRCDPISGHTALYWYRQSLGQGLEFLIYFQGNSAPDKSGLPSDRFSAERTGGSVSTLTIQRTQQEDSAVYLCASSLSGSSTDTQYFGPGTRLTVL.